Listed below are T cell receptor beta chains from one sample, sequenced in a study of regulatory dendritic cells for organ transplantation. TCRdb's table, derived via immunoSEQ multiplex PCR, lists solely in-frame clones and lacks some. The data show roughly 20,000 clones, with 65% to 80% seen just once and roughly 3.1% held by the top ten. Their specific antigens are unknown. The sequenced sample consisted of memory CD4+ T cells from blood cultured with regulatory dendritic cells. All receptors come from a human donor in good health. Both conserved end residues are part of each CDR3. D genes are given only for firm matches. Size is stated for part of the rows, as once, few or many counts, or as a class when the clone is expanded.

v_call: TRBV5-6; clone_size: once; j_call: TRBJ2-7; d_call: -; cdr3_aa: CASSLKPGTVSSYEQYF; cdr3_nt: TGTGCCAGCAGCTTGAAACCCGGGACCGTTAGCTCCTACGAGCAGTACTTC
v_call: TRBV9; clone_size: -; j_call: TRBJ2-3; d_call: TRBD2; cdr3_aa: CASNRDYRSTDTQYF; cdr3_nt: TGTGCCAGCAACCGGGACTATCGTAGCACAGATACGCAGTATTTT
v_call: TRBV4-3; clone_size: few; j_call: TRBJ2-2; d_call: TRBD2; cdr3_aa: CASSQDGTSGGYTGELFF; cdr3_nt: TGCGCCAGCAGCCAAGATGGGACTAGCGGGGGTTACACCGGGGAGCTGTTTTTT
v_call: TRBV28; clone_size: -; j_call: TRBJ2-7; d_call: TRBD1; cdr3_aa: CASGTGTVSYEQYF; cdr3_nt: TGTGCCAGCGGAACCGGGACAGTCTCCTACGAGCAGTACTTC
v_call: TRBV7-9; clone_size: few; j_call: TRBJ2-4; d_call: -; cdr3_aa: CASSQGLGPINIQYF; cdr3_nt: TGTGCCAGCAGCCAGGGACTGGGGCCAATTAACATTCAGTACTTC
v_call: TRBV18; clone_size: once; j_call: TRBJ2-4; d_call: -; cdr3_aa: CASSPEMAAKNIQYF; cdr3_nt: TGTGCCAGCTCGCCAGAGATGGCGGCCAAAAACATTCAGTACTTC
v_call: TRBV18; clone_size: -; j_call: TRBJ1-5; d_call: -; cdr3_aa: CASSRSGVRNQPQHF; cdr3_nt: TGTGCCAGCTCACGCTCAGGGGTGAGAAATCAGCCCCAGCATTTT
v_call: TRBV18; clone_size: -; j_call: TRBJ1-2; d_call: -; cdr3_aa: CASSPPHSIYTF; cdr3_nt: TGTGCCAGCTCACCACCCCACAGCATATACACCTTC
v_call: TRBV2; clone_size: -; j_call: TRBJ1-2; d_call: -; cdr3_aa: CASGETRGGYGYTF; cdr3_nt: TGTGCCAGCGGAGAGACGAGAGGGGGGTATGGCTACACCTTC
v_call: TRBV6-5; clone_size: -; j_call: TRBJ2-2; d_call: -; cdr3_aa: CASRVPESTGELFF; cdr3_nt: TGTGCCAGCCGGGTCCCGGAGAGCACCGGGGAGCTGTTTTTT
v_call: TRBV6-6; clone_size: -; j_call: TRBJ2-7; d_call: -; cdr3_aa: CASSYRRNSYEQYF; cdr3_nt: TGTGCCAGCAGTTACAGAAGAAACTCCTACGAGCAGTACTTC
v_call: TRBV30; clone_size: -; j_call: TRBJ2-3; d_call: TRBD2; cdr3_aa: CAWSRRTSVRDTQYF; cdr3_nt: TGTGCCTGGAGTAGGAGGACTAGCGTTCGGGATACGCAGTATTTT
v_call: TRBV4-3; clone_size: -; j_call: TRBJ2-2; d_call: -; cdr3_aa: CASSQEYPPYTGELFF; cdr3_nt: TGCGCCAGCAGCCAAGAATACCCGCCCTACACCGGGGAGCTGTTTTTT
v_call: TRBV5-5; clone_size: -; j_call: TRBJ1-3; d_call: -; cdr3_aa: CASSLVPGNTIYF; cdr3_nt: TGTGCCAGCAGCTTGGTGCCTGGAAACACCATATATTTT
v_call: TRBV28; clone_size: -; j_call: TRBJ1-5; d_call: -; cdr3_aa: CASRREVDSNQPQHF; cdr3_nt: TGTGCCAGCAGGCGGGAGGTGGATAGCAATCAGCCCCAGCATTTT
v_call: TRBV27; clone_size: -; j_call: TRBJ1-2; d_call: TRBD1; cdr3_aa: CASRFRGGAYGYTF; cdr3_nt: TGTGCCAGCAGGTTCAGGGGGGGGGCCTATGGCTACACCTTC
v_call: TRBV5-4; clone_size: -; j_call: TRBJ2-5; d_call: -; cdr3_aa: CASSLGGRETQYF; cdr3_nt: TGTGCCAGCAGCCTGGGGGGCCGTGAGACCCAGTACTTC
v_call: TRBV5-1; clone_size: -; j_call: TRBJ2-5; d_call: -; cdr3_aa: CASSLGIMETQYF; cdr3_nt: TGCGCCAGCAGCTTGGGCATTATGGAGACCCAGTACTTC
v_call: TRBV19; clone_size: -; j_call: TRBJ2-7; d_call: -; cdr3_aa: CASSDGRRQYF; cdr3_nt: TGTGCCAGTAGTGATGGCAGGAGGCAGTACTTC
v_call: TRBV10-3; clone_size: -; j_call: TRBJ2-3; d_call: -; cdr3_aa: CAISDGDTQYF; cdr3_nt: TGTGCCATCAGTGACGGAGATACGCAGTATTTT
v_call: TRBV28; clone_size: -; j_call: TRBJ2-7; d_call: -; cdr3_aa: CASLRDYEQYF; cdr3_nt: TGTGCCAGCCTTCGGGACTACGAGCAGTACTTC
v_call: TRBV6-6; clone_size: -; j_call: TRBJ1-2; d_call: TRBD1; cdr3_aa: CASSYSQGKNGYTF; cdr3_nt: TGTGCCAGCAGTTACTCACAGGGGAAGAATGGCTACACCTTC
v_call: TRBV10-2; clone_size: few; j_call: TRBJ1-2; d_call: TRBD1; cdr3_aa: CARRGQGADGYTF; cdr3_nt: TGCGCCCGCAGGGGACAGGGGGCCGATGGCTACACCTTC
v_call: TRBV4-3; clone_size: -; j_call: TRBJ1-2; d_call: TRBD1; cdr3_aa: CASSQGRTGYGYTF; cdr3_nt: TGCGCCAGCAGCCAAGGCAGGACAGGGTATGGCTACACCTTC
v_call: TRBV5-5; clone_size: once; j_call: TRBJ2-7; d_call: TRBD2; cdr3_aa: CASSGASGSSYEQYF; cdr3_nt: TGTGCCAGCAGCGGAGCCAGCGGGAGCTCCTACGAGCAGTACTTC
v_call: TRBV7-7; clone_size: -; j_call: TRBJ2-3; d_call: -; cdr3_aa: CASGTGATDTQYF; cdr3_nt: TGTGCTAGCGGAACAGGGGCCACAGATACGCAGTATTTT
v_call: TRBV9; clone_size: -; j_call: TRBJ1-1; d_call: TRBD1; cdr3_aa: CASSVYDRGRTEAFF; cdr3_nt: TGTGCCAGCAGCGTATACGACAGGGGAAGGACTGAAGCTTTCTTT
v_call: TRBV2; clone_size: -; j_call: TRBJ2-3; d_call: TRBD2; cdr3_aa: CASSEGGASGSTDTQYF; cdr3_nt: TGTGCCAGCAGTGAAGGTGGGGCTAGCGGGTCCACAGATACGCAGTATTTT
v_call: TRBV6-4; clone_size: -; j_call: TRBJ2-7; d_call: TRBD2; cdr3_aa: CASSDGLAGGSYEQYF; cdr3_nt: TGTGCCAGCAGTGACGGACTAGCGGGGGGTTCCTACGAGCAGTACTTC
v_call: TRBV6-4; clone_size: -; j_call: TRBJ2-2; d_call: TRBD1; cdr3_aa: CASSDSGTETGELFF; cdr3_nt: TGTGCCAGCAGTGACTCCGGGACAGAAACCGGGGAGCTGTTTTTT
v_call: TRBV6-8; clone_size: -; j_call: TRBJ2-7; d_call: TRBD1; cdr3_aa: CASSFQGTAEQYF; cdr3_nt: TGTGCCAGCAGTTTTCAAGGGACAGCCGAGCAGTACTTC
v_call: TRBV7-6; clone_size: -; j_call: TRBJ1-6; d_call: -; cdr3_aa: CASSLVALENSPLHF; cdr3_nt: TGTGCCAGCAGCTTAGTGGCACTGGAGAATTCACCCCTCCACTTT
v_call: TRBV7-9; clone_size: once; j_call: TRBJ2-1; d_call: -; cdr3_aa: CASSPLGGSSYNEQFF; cdr3_nt: TGTGCCAGCAGCCCCCTTGGGGGGAGCTCCTACAATGAGCAGTTCTTC
v_call: TRBV19; clone_size: -; j_call: TRBJ1-2; d_call: -; cdr3_aa: CASSRDAGSLYGYTF; cdr3_nt: TGTGCCAGTAGTCGGGACGCAGGATCGCTCTATGGCTACACCTTC
v_call: TRBV19; clone_size: -; j_call: TRBJ2-5; d_call: -; cdr3_aa: CASSPSRGPQETQYF; cdr3_nt: TGTGCCAGTTCTCCTTCGCGGGGACCCCAAGAGACCCAGTACTTC
v_call: TRBV25-1; clone_size: -; j_call: TRBJ1-6; d_call: TRBD1; cdr3_aa: CASSGPRQGATSPLHF; cdr3_nt: TGTGCCAGCAGTGGACCCCGACAGGGCGCAACTTCACCCCTCCACTTT
v_call: TRBV6-1; clone_size: few; j_call: TRBJ2-2; d_call: -; cdr3_aa: CASNGRNTGELFF; cdr3_nt: TGTGCCAGCAACGGCCGGAACACCGGGGAGCTGTTTTTT
v_call: TRBV6-1; clone_size: -; j_call: TRBJ2-6; d_call: TRBD2; cdr3_aa: CASSRTRSGANVLTF; cdr3_nt: TGTGCCAGCAGTAGGACTAGATCCGGGGCCAACGTCCTGACTTTC
v_call: TRBV28; clone_size: -; j_call: TRBJ2-1; d_call: -; cdr3_aa: CASSLGTRSSYNEQFF; cdr3_nt: TGTGCCAGCAGTTTGGGGACTCGGAGCTCCTACAATGAGCAGTTCTTC
v_call: TRBV18; clone_size: -; j_call: TRBJ2-6; d_call: -; cdr3_aa: CASSPETVASGANVLTF; cdr3_nt: TGTGCCAGCTCACCAGAAACAGTAGCCTCTGGGGCCAACGTCCTGACTTTC
v_call: TRBV6-1; clone_size: -; j_call: TRBJ2-7; d_call: -; cdr3_aa: CASSSKSGGSYEQYF; cdr3_nt: TGTGCCAGCAGTAGTAAGTCTGGCGGTTCCTACGAGCAGTACTTC
v_call: TRBV7-2; clone_size: -; j_call: TRBJ2-7; d_call: -; cdr3_aa: CASSSPGTIYEQYF; cdr3_nt: TGTGCCAGCAGCTCCCCCGGGACAATCTACGAGCAGTACTTC
v_call: TRBV4-2; clone_size: -; j_call: TRBJ2-7; d_call: -; cdr3_aa: CASSQDPVGGDNLYEQYF; cdr3_nt: TGTGCCAGCAGCCAAGACCCGGTAGGGGGGGATAACCTCTACGAGCAGTACTTC
v_call: TRBV9; clone_size: once; j_call: TRBJ2-1; d_call: -; cdr3_aa: CASSVGSDPLQFF; cdr3_nt: TGTGCCAGCAGCGTAGGTTCTGATCCCCTACAGTTCTTC
v_call: TRBV7-9; clone_size: -; j_call: TRBJ1-1; d_call: TRBD1; cdr3_aa: CGSGGSNTEAFF; cdr3_nt: TGTGGATCAGGGGGCTCGAACACTGAAGCTTTCTTT
v_call: TRBV20-1; clone_size: -; j_call: TRBJ1-1; d_call: -; cdr3_aa: CSAPENTEAFF; cdr3_nt: TGCAGTGCTCCTGAGAACACTGAAGCTTTCTTT
v_call: TRBV7-9; clone_size: -; j_call: TRBJ2-2; d_call: -; cdr3_aa: CASSLGGNGELFF; cdr3_nt: TGTGCCAGCAGCTTAGGAGGGAACGGGGAGCTGTTTTTT
v_call: TRBV4-3; clone_size: -; j_call: TRBJ1-1; d_call: -; cdr3_aa: CASSSGQGRGKTEAFF; cdr3_nt: TGCGCCAGCAGCTCCGGTCAGGGAAGGGGAAAAACTGAAGCTTTCTTT
v_call: TRBV19; clone_size: -; j_call: TRBJ2-1; d_call: TRBD2; cdr3_aa: CASSKARGGIFYNEQFF; cdr3_nt: TGTGCCAGTAGTAAAGCCCGGGGGGGTATCTTCTACAATGAGCAGTTCTTC
v_call: TRBV28; clone_size: -; j_call: TRBJ1-4; d_call: -; cdr3_aa: CASSEGATNEKLFF; cdr3_nt: TGTGCCAGCAGTGAGGGGGCAACTAATGAAAAACTGTTTTTT
v_call: TRBV25-1; clone_size: -; j_call: TRBJ2-5; d_call: -; cdr3_aa: CASRPRLGRTQETQYF; cdr3_nt: TGTGCCAGCAGGCCTCGCCTGGGACGGACCCAAGAGACCCAGTACTTC
v_call: TRBV2; clone_size: few; j_call: TRBJ2-7; d_call: TRBD1; cdr3_aa: CATGRGQAGGYEQYF; cdr3_nt: TGTGCCACTGGAAGGGGGCAGGCAGGGGGCTACGAGCAGTACTTC
v_call: TRBV6-6; clone_size: -; j_call: TRBJ2-5; d_call: -; cdr3_aa: CASTYQETQYF; cdr3_nt: TGTGCCAGCACCTATCAAGAGACCCAGTACTTC
v_call: TRBV7-3; clone_size: -; j_call: TRBJ2-3; d_call: -; cdr3_aa: CASSLGEGVDTQYF; cdr3_nt: TGTGCCAGCAGCTTAGGGGAGGGGGTGGATACGCAGTATTTT
v_call: TRBV2; clone_size: -; j_call: TRBJ1-2; d_call: -; cdr3_aa: CASSEQAGFGNYGYTF; cdr3_nt: TGTGCCAGCAGTGAACAGGCAGGGTTTGGGAACTATGGCTACACCTTC